What follows are 2 T cell receptor beta chains derived from one specimen sequenced in a study of regulatory T cells in long-lasting Graves disease. Through Arm-PCR of CDR3 regions and iRepertoire HTBI primers, TCR beta libraries were built. TCRdb redid the calling of the multiplex PCR reads with MiXCR, one entry per CDR3 protein. The table includes 300,000 to 350,000 distinct CDR3 sequences, around 20% detected once. Noted time point: persistent/refractory GD, antithyroid drugs over 5 years with positive TRAb. Preparation of the TCR library used RNA extracted from PBMCs. The sequencing used peripheral blood mononuclear cells (PBMCs), collected when the disease was refractory, from a patient treated with antithyroid drugs. The receptors originated from a female donor with Graves disease.

V usage is TRBV20-1 and J usage is TRBJ1-2, with a possible D match to TRBD1 (6 bases). The CDR3 contains 13 residues. Germline loops: CDR1 DFQATT, CDR2 SNEGSKA (reference sequence). Trimming cost V 5 bases and J 1 base, with 11 bases left between them. CDR3 sequence: CSARDTNNYGYTF. CDR3 DNA sequence: TGCAGTGCTCGGGACACCAATAACTATGGCTACACCTTC.

The rearrangement links TRBV11-3 to TRBJ2-1; D might be TRBD2 (5 bases). The CDR3 is made up of 19 amino acids. Germline V CDR1 and CDR2: SGHNT, YENEEA. V gave up 5 bases and J gave up 2 bases, with 25 bases separating them. The CDR3 DNA sequence: TGTGCCAGCAGCCGCGGTAGGGCCGGCGGGTACCATGCCTACAATGAGCAGTTCTTC. Its translation: CASSRGRAGGYHAYNEQFF.